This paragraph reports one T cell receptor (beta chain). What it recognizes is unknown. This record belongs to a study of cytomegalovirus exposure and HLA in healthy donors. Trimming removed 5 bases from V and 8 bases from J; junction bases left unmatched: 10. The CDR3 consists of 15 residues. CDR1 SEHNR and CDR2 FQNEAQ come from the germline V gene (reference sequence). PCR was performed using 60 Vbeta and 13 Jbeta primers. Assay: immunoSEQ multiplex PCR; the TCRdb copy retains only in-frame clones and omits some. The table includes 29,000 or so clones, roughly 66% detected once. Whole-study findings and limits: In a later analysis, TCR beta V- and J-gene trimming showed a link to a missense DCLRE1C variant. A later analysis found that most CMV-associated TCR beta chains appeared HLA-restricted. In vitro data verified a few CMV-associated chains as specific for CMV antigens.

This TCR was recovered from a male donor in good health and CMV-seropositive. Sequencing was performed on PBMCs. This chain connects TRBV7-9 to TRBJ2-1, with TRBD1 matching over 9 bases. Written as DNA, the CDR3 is TGTGCCAGCAGCCCGCCCGGGACAGGGACGGATGAGCAGTTCTTC. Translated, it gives CASSPPGTGTDEQFF.